One and the same sample provided the 2 T cell receptor beta chains below, sequenced in a study of shared clonotypes between healthy human individuals. Profiled with immunoSEQ multiplex PCR; TCRdb holds only in-frame clones, not every one. The table lists over a million clones, approximately 97% of them singletons. Material: naive CD4+ T cells sorted from blood. The sample's subset: CD45RA+ positively selected. Every receptor here comes from a man aged 30 to 45 in good health.

The chain is built from TRBV5-1 and TRBJ2-7, with D uncertain. CDR3 length: 13 amino acids. Germline V gene sequence: CDR1 SGHRS, CDR2 YFSETQ. Trimming pared 0 bases from V and 2 bases from J, leaving 6 bases between. CDR3 sequence reads: CASSLGVAYEQYF. DNA of the CDR3: TGCGCCAGCAGCTTGGGAGTAGCCTACGAGCAGTACTTC.

To note about this clone: This sample also contains other DNA sequences that code for the same CDR3. The chain combines TRBV18 with TRBJ1-1, with TRBD1 matching over 7 bases. CDR1 is KGHSH, CDR2 LQKENI, per germline. V trimming: 3 bases; J trimming: 3 bases; junction bases outside the gene matches: 4. This CDR3 spans 14 amino acids. The CDR3 nucleotides are TGTGCCAGCTCACCCCGAACAGGGGACACTGAAGCTTTCTTT. This codes for CASSPRTGDTEAFF. Full variable domain (rest looked up from reference TRBV18 and TRBJ1-1): NAGVMQNPRHLVRRRGQEARLRCSPMKGHSHVYWYRQLPEEGLKFMVYLQKENIIDESGMPKERFSAEFPKEGPSILRIQQVVRGDSAAYFCASSPRTGDTEAFFGQGTRLTVV.